The 17 T cell receptor beta chains below were found in one sample sequenced in a study. In TCRdb, the RT-PCR reads were re-called with MiXCR into one record per CDR3 protein. The table shows 550,000 to 750,000 distinct CDR3 sequences, with over 12% occurring only once. Sequencing was carried out using memory CD4+ T cells from blood. Receptors originate from a female donor in good health, serving as a healthy control.

The V and J genes are TRBV20-1 and TRBJ1-6, with TRBD1 matching 8 bases. J was trimmed by 7 bases and V by 6 bases; bases with no gene match: 5. The CDR3 sequence is 13 residues long. Germline V gene sequence: CDR1 DFQATT, CDR2 SNEGSKA (reference sequence). This CDR3 is CSAQGAWNSPLHF. The DNA of the CDR3 is TGCAGTGCCCAGGGGGCTTGGAATTCACCCCTCCACTTT.

This chain joins TRBV27 and TRBJ2-1, with 11 bases lining up with TRBD2. Germline V gives CDR1 MNHEY, CDR2 SMNVEV (reference sequence). The CDR3 spans 16 residues. The V and J ends lost 5 bases and 4 bases, in that order; junction bases with no gene match: 7. The CDR3 is CASSHNIAGGYNEQFF. DNA for the CDR3: TGTGCCAGCAGTCACAACATAGCGGGAGGGTACAATGAGCAGTTCTTC.

The sample holds many counts of this clonotype. This sequence joins TRBV20-1 and TRBJ1-2; D perhaps matches TRBD1 (5 bases). The CDR3 runs 15 residues. Trimming left V 2 bases short and J 2 bases short, with 15 bases between. Germline CDR1 DFQATT, CDR2 SNEGSKA (reference sequence). The CDR3 DNA sequence: TGCAGTGCTAGACAGCCGGGGGTAGGGAACTATGGCTACACCTTC. Its protein is CSARQPGVGNYGYTF.

This clonotype was counted many times. J is TRBJ1-2 and V is TRBV5-8, with a tentative D call TRBD1 (6 bases). The CDR3 spans 15 residues. The ends were cut back, 4 bases at V and 3 bases at J, with 16 bases in the middle. Germline V gene sequence: CDR1 SGHTS, CDR2 YDEGEE. CDR3 DNA sequence: TGTGCCAGCAGCCTAGGGGGAGGACGCTACTATGGCTACACCTTC. Residues: CASSLGGGRYYGYTF.

V and J are TRBV5-1 and TRBJ2-3; 7 positions match TRBD1. CDR1 and CDR2 from the germline V gene are SGHRS and YFSETQ. The CDR3 totals 15 residues. V lost 5 bases to trimming and J lost 0 bases; unmatched junction nucleotides: 6. In DNA form, the CDR3 reads TGCGCCAGCAGTCAGGACAGGCCCAGCACAGATACGCAGTATTTT. It translates to CASSQDRPSTDTQYF.

The chain combines TRBV4-2 with TRBJ2-7; D is unclear. Germline V lookup: CDR1 LGHNA, CDR2 YNFKEQ. V was clipped by 0 bases and J by 2 bases, with 11 bases between them. CDR3 length equals 15 residues. CDR3 in amino acids: CASSQDFTHTYEQYF. CDR3 bases: TGTGCCAGCAGCCAAGATTTTACACACACCTACGAGCAGTACTTC.

This clonotype was observed a single time. V usage is TRBV20-1 and J usage is TRBJ2-5; 9 bases match TRBD2. Losses at the gene ends were 4 bases for V and 5 bases for J; bases not matched to a gene: 5. CDR1 and CDR2 from the germline V gene are DFQATT and SNEGSKA (reference sequence). The CDR3 spans 13 residues. This chain's CDR3 is CSATLTSGETQYF. DNA for the CDR3: TGCAGTGCTACATTGACTAGCGGCGAGACCCAGTACTTC.

The chain is built from TRBV19 and TRBJ2-3; 7 nucleotides align to TRBD1. This CDR3 is 15 amino acids long. CDR1 is LNHDA and CDR2 is SQIVND in the germline V gene (reference sequence). J gave up 2 bases and V 4 bases, and 6 bases lay outside the gene matches. The CDR3 loop reads CASSRGTGATDTQYF. CDR3 DNA: TGTGCCAGTAGTAGGGGAACAGGGGCCACAGATACGCAGTATTTT.

This clonotype showed up many times. The rearrangement joins TRBV12-3 or TRBV12-4 to TRBJ1-2; D is unresolved. The CDR3 runs 15 residues. Trimming removed 3 bases from V and 3 bases from J, with 14 bases in between. CDR3 coding DNA: TGTGCCAGCAGTTTGATGTATGACGGGCACTATGGCTACACCTTC. This sequence encodes CASSLMYDGHYGYTF.

About this clonotype itself: A much larger clone sits a single nucleotide away, making a read error possible. The DNA is left out, because the CDR3 cannot be placed on it with certainty; the CDR3 is given as TCRdb lists it. The chain combines TRBV5-1 with TRBJ1-2; TRBD1, the table's D call, was not compared with the DNA. Per germline, CDR1 SGHRS and CDR2 YFSETQ. The CDR3 has 13 amino acids, counting both end residues. This CDR3 reads CASSVVGQGACTF.

This clonotype was counted at least ten times. This chain uses TRBV12-3 or TRBV12-4 with TRBJ1-2; D unresolved. The V end was cut by 5 bases, the J end by 4 bases, with 8 bases between. CDR3 length: 12 amino acids. The CDR3 sequence: CASSPYSYGYTF. The CDR3, as DNA: TGTGCCAGCAGTCCGTATAGCTATGGCTACACCTTC.

This rearrangement joins TRBV28 to TRBJ1-5, with 7 nucleotides matching TRBD1. Unmatched junction bases numbered 6, after V lost 3 bases and J lost 4 bases. CDR3 length equals 15 residues. Germline-derived CDR1 and CDR2 are MDHEN and SYDVKM. The CDR3 DNA reads TGTGCCAGCAGTTTTAGGGGGCGGTGGAATCAGCCCCAGCATTTT. Translated: CASSFRGRWNQPQHF.

The chain recombines TRBV7-2 with TRBJ1-5, with D uncertain. Trimming removed 2 bases at V and 6 bases at J, with 8 bases between. The CDR3 has 13 amino acids. Germline V gene data show CDR1 as SGHTA and CDR2 as FQGNSA. CDR3 sequence (DNA): TGTGCCAGCAGCTTACGTTCGGGTCAGCCCCAGCATTTT. Translation gives CASSLRSGQPQHF.

V and J are TRBV3-1 and TRBJ2-7; 9 positions match TRBD2. V shed 3 bases and J 7 bases; nucleotides not matched to a gene: 7. CDR3 length: 14 amino acids. Germline CDR1 and CDR2: LGHDT and YNNKEL (reference sequence). CDR3 nucleotide sequence: TGTGCCAGCAGCCAGGGCGGTAGCGGGGGAGAGCAGTACTTC. This gives the protein CASSQGGSGGEQYF.

This chain connects TRBV12-3 or TRBV12-4 to TRBJ2-5; 7 bases align to TRBD2. The V and J ends lost 7 bases and 3 bases, in that order; junction bases with no gene match: 5. The CDR3 is 13 residues long. The CDR3 DNA is TGTGCCAGCAAAGCTAGCGGTAAAGAGACCCAGTACTTC. This codes for CASKASGKETQYF.

This clonotype has a count of ten or more. The chain links TRBV6-5 to TRBJ1-3; TRBD1 agrees at 7 bases. From germline, CDR1 is MNHEY and CDR2 SVGAGI. The CDR3 sequence is 16 residues long. V was clipped by 6 bases and J by 0 bases; unmatched bases: 8. CDR3 sequence (DNA): TGTGCCAGCAGACAACAACAGGGGCACTCTGGAAACACCATATATTTT. This sequence encodes CASRQQQGHSGNTIYF.

The chain couples TRBV28 to TRBJ2-2, with TRBD1 matching 7 bases. Germline values: CDR1 MDHEN, CDR2 SYDVKM. V shed 7 bases, J shed 5 bases, and the junction held 10 bases outside the gene matches. This CDR3 spans 15 amino acids. The CDR3 DNA reads TGTGCCAGCATACGACAGGGTCATCGAACCGGGGAGCTGTTTTTT. It yields the protein CASIRQGHRTGELFF.